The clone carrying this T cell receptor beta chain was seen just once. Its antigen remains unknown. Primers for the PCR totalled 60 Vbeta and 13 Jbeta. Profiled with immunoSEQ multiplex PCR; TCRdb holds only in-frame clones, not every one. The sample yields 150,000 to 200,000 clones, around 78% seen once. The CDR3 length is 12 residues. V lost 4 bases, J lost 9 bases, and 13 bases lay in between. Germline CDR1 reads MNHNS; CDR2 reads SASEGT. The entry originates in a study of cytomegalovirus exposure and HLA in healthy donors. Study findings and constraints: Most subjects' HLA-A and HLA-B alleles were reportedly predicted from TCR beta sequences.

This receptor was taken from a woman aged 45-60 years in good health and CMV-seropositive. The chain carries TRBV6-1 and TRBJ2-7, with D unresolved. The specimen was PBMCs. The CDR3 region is CASSVSIKRQYF. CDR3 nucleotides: TGTGCCAGCAGTGTAAGCATAAAGCGGCAGTACTTC.